Sequencing of this TCR beta chain was carried out in a study of OX40 agonist ivuxolimab in advanced cancers. General study results and limits: Clonal expansion was seen in CD4+ and CD8+ blood T cells by week 6 at 0.1 to 3.0 mg/kg.

A remark on this clone: The antigen is undetermined.

The CDR3 has 15 amino acids. Germline CDR1 and CDR2: MNHNY and SVGAGI (reference sequence). The V gene lost 7 bases and the J gene lost 1 base, with 13 bases spanning the gap. Method: immunoSEQ multiplex PCR; TCRdb's copy keeps in-frame clones and lacks some. Of around 19,000 clones in the sample, roughly 73% are singletons; the top ten hold around 24%. The rearrangement joins TRBV6-6 to TRBJ2-2; D call uncertain. The source of this sequence is an adult with an advanced solid tumor such as melanoma, head and neck, liver or kidney cancer. The sample here was CD4+ or CD8+ T cells sorted from blood, taken in a trial of the OX40 agonist ivuxolimab. DNA of the CDR3: TGTGCCAGCACTCACGCGTTGGAGAACACCGGGGAGCTGTTTTTT. Translation gives CASTHALENTGELFF.